A few counts support the clone carrying this T cell receptor beta chain. Antigen: not known. TCRdb recomputed calls from the 5' RACE reads with MiXCR, one row per CDR3 protein. The sample has roughly 610,000 distinct CDR3 sequences, 15% to 20% seen once. This specimen belongs to a study of T-cell memory formation after mild COVID-19. Between the trimmed V and J ends, which lost 4 bases and 8 bases, there was a span of 6 bases. CDR3 length: 11 amino acids. The germline V gene has CDR1 SGHVS and CDR2 FNYEAQ. Broader study findings: Second-wave clones reaching peak frequency on day 37 lacked confirmed SARS-CoV-2 specificity.

This receptor was identified in an adult woman who had mild COVID-19 (a few samples of this study predate the infection). Cell type and time point are not known. The rearrangement uses TRBV7-6 and TRBJ2-1; D is ambiguous. Sequenced input: PBMCs or a T cell subset sorted from them (not recorded which). The CDR3 loop is CASSSNDEQFF. The DNA for the CDR3 is TGTGCCAGCAGCTCCAACGATGAGCAGTTCTTC.